This TCR beta chain was found in a study of CD8+ T cells in alopecia areata. Study-level information: Treated patients were dosed with oral tofacitinib, taking 5 to 10 mg twice daily.

Germline trimming cut 6 bases from V and 0 bases from J; bases unmatched to any gene: 2. This CDR3 spans 14 amino acids. CDR1 and CDR2 from the germline V gene are ENHRY and SYGVKD. The study team obtained lesional scalp punch biopsies and peripheral blood from alopecia areata patients. Following RNA extraction, reverse transcription yielded cDNA that acted as the sequencing template. The repertoire was sequenced with immunoSEQ multiplex PCR; TCRdb's copy has only in-frame clones and lacks some. The sample includes over 120,000 clones, 51% of them seen just once. The TCR comes from a human donor with alopecia areata. The chain links TRBV10-3 to TRBJ2-7, with 10 nucleotides matching TRBD1. Sequenced here: CD4+ T cells sorted from blood, sampled at week 0. The CDR3 sequence: CAIRGQGVSYEQYF. The CDR3 DNA sequence: TGTGCCATCAGAGGACAGGGGGTCTCCTACGAGCAGTACTTC.